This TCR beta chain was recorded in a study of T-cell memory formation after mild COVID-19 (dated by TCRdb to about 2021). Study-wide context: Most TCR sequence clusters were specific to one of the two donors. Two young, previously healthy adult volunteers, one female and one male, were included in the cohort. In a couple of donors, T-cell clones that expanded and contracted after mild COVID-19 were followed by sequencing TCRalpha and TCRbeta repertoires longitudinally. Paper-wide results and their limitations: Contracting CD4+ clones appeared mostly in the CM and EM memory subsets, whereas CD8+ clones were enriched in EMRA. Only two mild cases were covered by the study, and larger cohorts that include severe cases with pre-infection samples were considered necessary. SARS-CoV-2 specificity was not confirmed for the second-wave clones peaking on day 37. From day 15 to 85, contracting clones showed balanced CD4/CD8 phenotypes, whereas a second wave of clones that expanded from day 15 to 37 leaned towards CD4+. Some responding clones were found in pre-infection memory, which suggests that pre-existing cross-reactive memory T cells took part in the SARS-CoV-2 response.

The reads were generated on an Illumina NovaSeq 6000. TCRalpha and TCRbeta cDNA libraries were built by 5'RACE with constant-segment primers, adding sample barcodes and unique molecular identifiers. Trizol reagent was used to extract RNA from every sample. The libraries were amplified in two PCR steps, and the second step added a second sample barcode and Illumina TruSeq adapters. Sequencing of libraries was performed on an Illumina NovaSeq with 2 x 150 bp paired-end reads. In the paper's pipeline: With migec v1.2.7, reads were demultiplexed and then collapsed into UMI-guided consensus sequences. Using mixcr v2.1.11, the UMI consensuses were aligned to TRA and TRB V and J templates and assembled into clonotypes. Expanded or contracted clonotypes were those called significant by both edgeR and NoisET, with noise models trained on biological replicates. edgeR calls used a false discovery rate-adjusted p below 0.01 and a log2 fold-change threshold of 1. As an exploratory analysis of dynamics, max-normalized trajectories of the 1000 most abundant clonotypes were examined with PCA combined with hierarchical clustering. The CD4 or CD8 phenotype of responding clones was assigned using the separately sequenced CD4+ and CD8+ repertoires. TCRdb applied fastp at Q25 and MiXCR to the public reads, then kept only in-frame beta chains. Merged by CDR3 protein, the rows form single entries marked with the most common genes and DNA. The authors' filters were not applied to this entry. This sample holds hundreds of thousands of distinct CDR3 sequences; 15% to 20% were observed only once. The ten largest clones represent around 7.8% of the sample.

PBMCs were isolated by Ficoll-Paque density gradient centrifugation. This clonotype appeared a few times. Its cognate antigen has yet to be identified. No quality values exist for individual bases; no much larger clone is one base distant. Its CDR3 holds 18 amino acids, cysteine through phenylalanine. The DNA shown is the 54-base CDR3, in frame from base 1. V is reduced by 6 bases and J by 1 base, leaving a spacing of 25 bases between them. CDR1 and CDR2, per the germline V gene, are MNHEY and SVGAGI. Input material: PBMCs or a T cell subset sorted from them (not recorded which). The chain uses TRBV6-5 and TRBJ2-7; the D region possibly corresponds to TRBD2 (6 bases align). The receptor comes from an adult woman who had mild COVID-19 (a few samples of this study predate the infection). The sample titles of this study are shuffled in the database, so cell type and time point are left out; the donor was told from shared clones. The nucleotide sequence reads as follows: TGTGCCAGCAGCTTAACGGGGGTCGGGTCCAGGCGATCCTACGAGCAGTACTTC. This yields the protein CASSLTGVGSRRSYEQYF.